This TCR beta chain was retrieved from a study of long-term antiretroviral therapy in people with HIV. Study-level information: Initial samples were collected about a decade before the 2015 immediate-ART recommendation.

The CDR3 covers 13 residues. Germline CDR1 and CDR2: SEHNR and FQNEAQ (reference sequence). The trim removed 6 bases at V and 7 bases at J, leaving 7 bases unmatched. At the survey level, the v3.0 immunoSEQ assay was run. Clones were sequenced by immunoSEQ multiplex PCR, and TCRdb holds only the in-frame ones, with some missing. Here the sample spans under 50,000 clones, about 94% being singletons. Specimen: unsorted PBMCs, collected approximately 9.1 years after starting antiretroviral therapy. The source is a man between 25 and 39 years old with HIV. The J gene is TRBJ1-1, the V gene TRBV7-9, with 8 bases fitting TRBD1. Here the CDR3 DNA reads TGTGCCAGCAGGGGACAGGTTCAGGGTGAAGCTTTCTTT. Its protein is CASRGQVQGEAFF.